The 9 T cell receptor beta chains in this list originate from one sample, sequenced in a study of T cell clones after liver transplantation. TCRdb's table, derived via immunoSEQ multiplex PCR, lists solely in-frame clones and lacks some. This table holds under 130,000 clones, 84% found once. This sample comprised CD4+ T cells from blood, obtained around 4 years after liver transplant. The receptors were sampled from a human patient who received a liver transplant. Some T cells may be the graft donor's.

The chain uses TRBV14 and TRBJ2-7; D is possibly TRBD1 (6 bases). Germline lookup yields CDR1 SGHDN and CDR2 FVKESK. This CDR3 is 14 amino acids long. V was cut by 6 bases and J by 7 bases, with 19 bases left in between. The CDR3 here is CASSPNRIQGEQYF. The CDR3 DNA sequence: TGTGCCAGCAGTCCAAACCGCATCCAGGGGGAGCAGTACTTC.

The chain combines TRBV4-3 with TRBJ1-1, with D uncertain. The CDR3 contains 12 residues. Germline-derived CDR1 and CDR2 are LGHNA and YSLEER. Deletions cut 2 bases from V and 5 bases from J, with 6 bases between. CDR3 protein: CASSQLGTEAFF. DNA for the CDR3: TGCGCCAGCAGCCAACTAGGGACTGAAGCTTTCTTT.

DNA for the CDR3: TGTGCCAGCAGGGAGGGACTGCTCTCCTACGAGCAGTACTTC. Its translation is CASREGLLSYEQYF. The V and J genes are TRBV2 and TRBJ2-7; possible D gene TRBD2, 6 bases. The V and J ends lost 6 bases and 0 bases respectively, with 12 bases between them. CDR1 SNHLY and CDR2 FYNNEI come from the germline V gene. The length of the CDR3 is 14 residues.

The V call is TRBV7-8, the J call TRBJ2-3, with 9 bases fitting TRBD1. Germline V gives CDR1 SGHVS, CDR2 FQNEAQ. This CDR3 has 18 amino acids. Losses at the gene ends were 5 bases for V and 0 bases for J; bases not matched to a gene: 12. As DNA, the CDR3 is TGTGCCAGCAGCATCAGAGGACAGGGGAGACGGAGCACAGATACGCAGTATTTT. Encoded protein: CASSIRGQGRRSTDTQYF.

Here the CDR3 reads CASSLIDTQYF. CDR3 DNA sequence: TGCGCCAGCAGCTTGATAGATACGCAGTATTTT. V and J are TRBV5-1 and TRBJ2-3; D is unresolved. The V end lost 1 base, the J end lost 5 bases, and 2 bases lay between the germline ends. Germline CDR1 reads SGHRS; CDR2 reads YFSETQ. The CDR3 loop spans 11 amino acids. The full variable domain, rest sourced from reference TRBV5-1 and TRBJ2-3, is KAGVTQTPRYLIKTRGQQVTLSCSPISGHRSVSWYQQTPGQGLQFLFEYFSETQRNKGNFPGRFSGRQFSNSRSEMNVSTLELGDSALYLCASSLIDTQYFGPGTRLTVL.

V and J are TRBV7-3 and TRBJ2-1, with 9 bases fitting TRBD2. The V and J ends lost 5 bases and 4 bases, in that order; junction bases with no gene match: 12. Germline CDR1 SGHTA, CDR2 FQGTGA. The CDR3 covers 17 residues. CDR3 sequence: CASSPTPSLAGYNEQFF. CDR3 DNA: TGTGCCAGCAGCCCGACACCATCGCTAGCGGGATACAATGAGCAGTTCTTC.

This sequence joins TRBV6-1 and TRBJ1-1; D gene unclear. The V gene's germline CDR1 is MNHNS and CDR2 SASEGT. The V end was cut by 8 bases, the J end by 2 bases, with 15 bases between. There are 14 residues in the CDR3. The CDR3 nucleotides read TGTGCCAGCGCGCTTACCGCGGCCAACACTGAAGCTTTCTTT. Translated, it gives CASALTAANTEAFF.

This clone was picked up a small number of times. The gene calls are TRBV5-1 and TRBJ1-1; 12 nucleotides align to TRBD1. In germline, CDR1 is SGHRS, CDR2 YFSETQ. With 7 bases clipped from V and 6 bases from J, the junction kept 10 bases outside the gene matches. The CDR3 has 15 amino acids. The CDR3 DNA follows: TGCGCCAGCCGGCGGGAGGGACAGGGGGCCTCTGAAGCTTTCTTT. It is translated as CASRREGQGASEAFF. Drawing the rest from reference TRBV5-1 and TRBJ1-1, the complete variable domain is KAGVTQTPRYLIKTRGQQVTLSCSPISGHRSVSWYQQTPGQGLQFLFEYFSETQRNKGNFPGRFSGRQFSNSRSEMNVSTLELGDSALYLCASRREGQGASEAFFGQGTRLTVV.

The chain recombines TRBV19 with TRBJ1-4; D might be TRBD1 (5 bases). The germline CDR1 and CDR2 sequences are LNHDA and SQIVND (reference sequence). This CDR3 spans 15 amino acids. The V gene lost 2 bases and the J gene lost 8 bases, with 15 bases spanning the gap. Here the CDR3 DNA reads TGTGCCAGTAGTATAATAGGGACCTCCGGCGAAAAACTGTTTTTT. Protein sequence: CASSIIGTSGEKLFF.